The 3 T cell receptor beta chains presented below share a single source sample, sequenced in a study of blood T cell repertoires in COVID-19. Here immunoSEQ multiplex PCR was the method, and the copy in TCRdb shows in-frame clones only, minus some. The sample has about 130,000 clones, about 87% seen once; the top ten hold around 2.3%. Input material: peripheral blood. All receptors derive from a man aged 45-65 years with active COVID-19.

In this sample, this clone turned up once. The rearrangement uses TRBV24-1 and TRBJ2-1; TRBD2 aligns across 8 bases. The J segment lost 3 bases and the V segment lost 4 bases, leaving 7 bases of the junction unmatched. In germline, CDR1 is KGHDR, CDR2 SFDVKD. This CDR3 is built from 16 residues. CDR3 DNA: TGTGCCACCAGTGAAAAGGGCGGGGGGTTCTACAATGAGCAGTTCTTC. Protein sequence: CATSEKGGGFYNEQFF.

J is TRBJ1-1 and V is TRBV5-1; D ambiguous. CDR3 size: 13 residues. Germline CDR1 is SGHRS and CDR2 is YFSETQ. Trimming shortened V by 5 bases and J by 2 bases, and 10 bases separated the two germline ends. The CDR3: CASRWAGNTEAFF. The CDR3 DNA reads TGCGCCAGCAGGTGGGCGGGAAACACTGAAGCTTTCTTT.

The chain employs TRBV4-2 and TRBJ2-3, with TRBD2 identical over 8 bases. CDR3 length: 17 residues. Germline-derived CDR1 and CDR2 are LGHNA and YNFKEQ. The ends lost 4 bases at V and 1 base at J; junction bases unmatched: 10. Here the CDR3 DNA reads TGTGCCAGCAGCCCCCAGGAGCGGGGGAGGGGCACAGATACGCAGTATTTT. Translating gives CASSPQERGRGTDTQYF.